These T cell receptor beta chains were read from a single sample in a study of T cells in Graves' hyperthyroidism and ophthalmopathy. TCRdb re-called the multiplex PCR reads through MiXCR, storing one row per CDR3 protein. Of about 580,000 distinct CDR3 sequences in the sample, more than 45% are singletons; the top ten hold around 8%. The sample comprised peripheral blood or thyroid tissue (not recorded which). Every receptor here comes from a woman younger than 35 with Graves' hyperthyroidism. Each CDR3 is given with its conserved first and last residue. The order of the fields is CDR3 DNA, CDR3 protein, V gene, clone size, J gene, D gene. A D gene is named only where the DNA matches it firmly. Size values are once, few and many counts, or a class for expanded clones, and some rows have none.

TGCAGCGCCACGACAGGACAGCAAGAGACCCAGTACTTC,CSATTGQQETQYF,TRBV29-1,many,TRBJ2-5,.
TGTGCCAGCAGCCCCGGGGACGGGGGCACTGAAGCTTTCTTT,CASSPGDGGTEAFF,TRBV5-6,.,TRBJ1-1,.
TGTGCCAGCAGCGCCTGGGACAGGTCAAGGAACACTGAAGCTTTCTTT,CASSAWDRSRNTEAFF,TRBV7-9,.,TRBJ1-1,TRBD1
TGTGCCAGCAGCTTACTCGGACAGGGTGGACCTATATCCTATGGCTACACCTTC,CASSLLGQGGPISYGYTF,TRBV5-5,few,TRBJ1-2,TRBD1
TGTGCCAGCAGCGTGACGGGACTAGCGGGAGTATACGAGCAGTACTTC,CASSVTGLAGVYEQYF,TRBV9,.,TRBJ2-7,TRBD2
TGTGCCAGCAGCCCACAGCCCATTACCGGGGAGCTGTTTTTT,CASSPQPITGELFF,TRBV7-8,many,TRBJ2-2,.
TGTGCCAGCTCTCACGACAGGGGGCTTTCACCCCTCCACTTT,CASSHDRGLSPLHF,TRBV18,.,TRBJ1-6,TRBD1
TGCAGCGTTAGTGGTGGCGGGAGCGAGCAGTACTTC,CSVSGGGSEQYF,TRBV29-1,.,TRBJ2-7,TRBD2
TGTGCCAGCTCACCCGCACCCAAGAACACTGAAGCTTTCTTT,CASSPAPKNTEAFF,TRBV18,few,TRBJ1-1,.
TGTGCCAGCAGCGGACAGGGTCCGGACACCGGGGAGCTGTTTTTT,CASSGQGPDTGELFF,TRBV7-9,.,TRBJ2-2,TRBD1
TGCAGCGTTGAGGGGGACACTGAAGCTTTCTTT,CSVEGDTEAFF,TRBV29-1,many,TRBJ1-1,.
TGTGCCACCAGTGGGACAGGGGGTGAGACCCAGTACTTC,CATSGTGGETQYF,TRBV24-1,.,TRBJ2-5,TRBD1
TGCAGCTCCCCACTAGCGGGACCTCAAGATACGCAGTATTTT,CSSPLAGPQDTQYF,TRBV29-1,.,TRBJ2-3,TRBD2
TGTGCCACCAGCAGGTATCGGGTGGAGCAGTACTTC,CATSRYRVEQYF,TRBV15,.,TRBJ2-7,.
TGTGCCAGCAGCCAGGGACAGCCTGACACCATATATTTT,CASSQGQPDTIYF,TRBV7-9,many,TRBJ1-3,TRBD1
TGTGCCAGCAGCTTAGGTGGGTGGGGACAGAGGAACACTGAAGCTTTCTTT,CASSLGGWGQRNTEAFF,TRBV7-8,.,TRBJ1-1,TRBD1
TGTGCCAGCAGTGAATACAGGCTTGGGAAGGGCTACACCTTC,CASSEYRLGKGYTF,TRBV2,many,TRBJ1-2,.
TGCAGTGCCAGCCCCGGGTCCAGTGGCTACACCTTC,CSASPGSSGYTF,TRBV20-1,many,TRBJ1-2,.
TGTGCCACCAGCCCCGGGACAGCTTACGAGCAGTACTTC,CATSPGTAYEQYF,TRBV27,few,TRBJ2-7,TRBD1
TGTGCCAGCAGCTTAGGTGGCGGGCTCCTAGATACGCAGTATTTT,CASSLGGGLLDTQYF,TRBV7-2,.,TRBJ2-3,.
TGCGCCAGCAGTACCGGACAGGCATCGACACCCCTCCACTTT,CASSTGQASTPLHF,TRBV5-1,.,TRBJ1-6,TRBD1
TGTGCCAGCAGCTTTTGGGGGTGGGAGACCCAGTACTTC,CASSFWGWETQYF,TRBV5-5,few,TRBJ2-5,.
TGCGCCAGCAGCTTGGGTCCTAGCCTTAACACCGGGGAGCTGTTTTTT,CASSLGPSLNTGELFF,TRBV5-1,few,TRBJ2-2,.
TGCGCCAGCAACCAAGCGGGTTCCAGCTCTGGGGCCAACGTCCTGACTTTC,CASNQAGSSSGANVLTF,TRBV10-2,.,TRBJ2-6,.
TGTGCCAGCAGTTACAAGGGCCTAGCTTTCTTT,CASSYKGLAFF,TRBV6-5,many,TRBJ1-1,.
TGTGCCAGCAGTCTGATGTCGTATAGCAATCAGCCCCAGCATTTT,CASSLMSYSNQPQHF,TRBV6-5,.,TRBJ1-5,.
TGTGCCAGCAGTTACGGGGTTTCCACTGAAGCTTTCTTT,CASSYGVSTEAFF,TRBV27,few,TRBJ1-1,.
TGTGCCAGCTCACCCGTGGGCAGGGGCAACTATGGCTACACCTTC,CASSPVGRGNYGYTF,TRBV18,.,TRBJ1-2,.
TGTGCCAGCAGCTTACAGGGCGAGCTGTTTTTT,CASSLQGELFF,TRBV13,.,TRBJ2-2,.
TGTGCCACCAGCAAACTAGATACGGGCTGGGGCACTGAAGCTTTCTTT,CATSKLDTGWGTEAFF,TRBV15,.,TRBJ1-1,.
TGCAGCGTTGAAGAGAGAGGCTTGACTTTCTTT,CSVEERGLTFF,TRBV29-1,.,TRBJ1-1,.
TGTGCCACCAGTGGTAGCGGCAATTCCTGGACCACCAGGGAGCTGTTTTTT,CATSGSGNSWTTRELFF,TRBV24-1,.,TRBJ2-2,.
TGTGCCAGCAGTTCCCGGACTAGCGGGAGTAGGGAGACCCAGTACTTC,CASSSRTSGSRETQYF,TRBV28,many,TRBJ2-5,TRBD2
TGCAGCGTTGACCCAGGGGTCGATGGCTACACCTTC,CSVDPGVDGYTF,TRBV29-1,.,TRBJ1-2,.
TGTGCCATCAGTGATCTAACGCGGACAGAAGGCGGATATGGCTACACCTTC,CAISDLTRTEGGYGYTF,TRBV10-3,.,TRBJ1-2,.
TGCAGCGGGAGAGGAATGGAGACCCAGTACTTC,CSGRGMETQYF,TRBV29-1,.,TRBJ2-5,.